The next 24 T cell receptor beta chains were all read from a single sample in a study of T cell changes during pregnancy in multiple sclerosis. Clones were sequenced by immunoSEQ multiplex PCR, and TCRdb holds only the in-frame ones, with some missing. The table includes about 120,000 clones, approximately 93% detected once. Sample: peripheral blood, taken before pregnancy. These receptors came from a female donor with multiple sclerosis, enrolled in a pregnancy study.

The V and J genes are TRBV15 and TRBJ2-1; D unclear. The V and J ends lost 5 bases and 10 bases respectively, with 9 bases between them. CDR1 is LNHNV and CDR2 is YYDKDF in the germline V gene (reference sequence). The CDR3 contains 11 residues. CDR3 loop: CATSGGKEQFF. The CDR3 DNA follows: TGTGCCACCAGCGGTGGCAAAGAGCAGTTCTTC. The full variable domain, its missing parts supplied by reference TRBV15 and TRBJ2-1, is DAMVIQNPRYQVTQFGKPVTLSCSQTLNHNVMYWYQQKSSQAPKLLFHYYDKDFNNEADTPDNFQSRRPNTSFCFLDIRSPGLGDTAMYLCATSGGKEQFFGPGTRLTVL.

The chain carries TRBV5-1 and TRBJ1-2; perhaps TRBD1 as D (6 bases). V lost 1 base and J 7 bases, leaving 11 bases between the germline ends. This CDR3 comprises 13 residues. Germline CDR1 is SGHRS and CDR2 is YFSETQ. CDR3 nucleotides: TGCGCCAGCAGCTTGAGTCAGGGGCTTGGCTACACCTTC. Translating gives CASSLSQGLGYTF.

The chain couples TRBV5-1 to TRBJ2-1; weak D call: TRBD2 (5 bases). Germline CDR1 SGHRS, CDR2 YFSETQ. There are 17 residues in the CDR3. V lost 0 bases and J 4 bases, leaving 17 bases between the germline ends. As DNA, the CDR3 is TGCGCCAGCAGCTTGGGCGGAGGAGGCCCCGGGTACAATGAGCAGTTCTTC. Amino acid sequence: CASSLGGGGPGYNEQFF.

This chain joins TRBV19 and TRBJ2-3, with D possibly TRBD1 on 7 matching bases. The germline V gene has CDR1 LNHDA and CDR2 SQIVND (reference sequence). The CDR3 sequence is 15 residues long. Trimming took off 4 bases at V and 3 bases at J, with 14 bases between the two ends. This CDR3 reads CASSTPGGRTDTQYF. CDR3 bases: TGTGCCAGTAGTACCCCAGGGGGGAGGACAGATACGCAGTATTTT.

The chain joins TRBV6-5 to TRBJ1-4; the D is unclear. Germline CDR1 and CDR2: MNHEY and SVGAGI. This CDR3 is 13 amino acids long. V was clipped by 5 bases and J by 6 bases, with 10 bases between them. CDR3 loop: CASSGEAHEKLFF. DNA for the CDR3: TGTGCCAGCAGTGGTGAGGCTCATGAAAAACTGTTTTTT.

The V call is TRBV7-8, the J call TRBJ2-7; 8 nucleotides line up with TRBD2. The CDR3 is made up of 11 amino acids. Germline lookup yields CDR1 SGHVS and CDR2 FQNEAQ. The CDR3, as DNA: TGTGCGACAGCGGGAGTCTACGAGCAGTACTTC. Translation: CATAGVYEQYF.

This clone was recorded a few times. The chain carries TRBV4-2 and TRBJ1-1; D not resolved. Trimming removed 3 bases from V and 3 bases from J, with 14 bases in between. The germline gives CDR1 LGHNA, CDR2 YNFKEQ. The CDR3 is 15 residues long. Written as DNA, the CDR3 is TGTGCCAGCAGCCAGCGTCAGACTGGAGACACTGAAGCTTTCTTT. It is translated as CASSQRQTGDTEAFF.

The gene calls are TRBV6-5 and TRBJ2-6, with a tentative D call TRBD2 (5 bases). The CDR3 is 13 amino acids. Germline CDR1 MNHEY, CDR2 SVGAGI. V lost 6 bases and J 4 bases, leaving 7 bases between the germline ends. The CDR3 DNA is TGTGCCAGCAGGGGAGTGGGGGCCAACGTCCTGACTTTC. Protein: CASRGVGANVLTF.

The chain links TRBV2 to TRBJ2-7; TRBD2 matches at 8 bases. V dropped 7 bases and J dropped 2; count of bases not matched to a gene: 1. Germline-derived CDR1 and CDR2 are SNHLY and FYNNEI. The CDR3 is 12 amino acids. Here the CDR3 reads CASKAGAYEQYF. The CDR3 DNA sequence: TGTGCCAGCAAAGCGGGGGCCTACGAGCAGTACTTC.

DNA for the CDR3: TGTGCCAGCAGCGTAGGGGACACCAGAACTGAAGCTTTCTTT. Its protein is CASSVGDTRTEAFF. The J gene is TRBJ1-1, the V gene TRBV9, with D possibly TRBD1 on 6 matching bases. This CDR3 comprises 14 residues. Germline CDR1 reads SGDLS; CDR2 reads YYNGEE. V was cut by 0 bases and J by 5 bases, with 11 bases left in between.

This clone appeared once. CDR3 region: CASRNGSSYNEQFF. In nucleotides, the CDR3 is TGTGCCAGTAGGAACGGGAGTTCCTACAATGAGCAGTTCTTC. V is TRBV19 and J is TRBJ2-1; D may be TRBD2 (6 bases). The germline gives CDR1 LNHDA, CDR2 SQIVND (reference sequence). Trimming removed 6 bases from V and 1 base from J, with 10 bases in between. The CDR3 length is 14 residues.

The chain is built from TRBV7-2 and TRBJ2-1; D is perhaps TRBD1 (6 bases). V lost 5 bases and J lost 9, with 14 bases in between. Germline CDR1 reads SGHTA; CDR2 reads FQGNSA. This CDR3 spans 13 amino acids. DNA of the CDR3: TGTGCCAGCAGCCAACAGGGAATTGGTGAGCAGTTCTTC. Translation gives CASSQQGIGEQFF.

V gene TRBV6-1 combines with J gene TRBJ2-5, with D possibly being TRBD1 (5 bases). With 3 bases removed from V and 5 bases from J, the gap between germline ends came to 16 bases. Looked up from germline, CDR1 is MNHNS and CDR2 is SASEGT. This CDR3 is 15 amino acids long. CDR3 sequence reads: CASSDLAGPRETQYF. CDR3 nucleotide sequence: TGTGCCAGCAGTGATCTGGCAGGGCCTAGGGAGACCCAGTACTTC.

V gene TRBV9 combines with J gene TRBJ2-3; 8 bases agree with TRBD2. Trimming removed 0 bases from V and 6 bases from J; junction bases left unmatched: 3. CDR1 and CDR2 from the germline V gene are SGDLS and YYNGEE. The length of the CDR3 is 14 residues. CDR3 amino acids: CASSVAGGSDTQYF. The CDR3 region has the DNA TGTGCCAGCAGCGTAGCGGGGGGGAGTGATACGCAGTATTTT.

The J gene is TRBJ2-2, the V gene TRBV5-4; a weak D match, TRBD1 (5 bases). Germline CDR1 is SGHNT and CDR2 is YYREEE (reference sequence). The CDR3 is made up of 15 amino acids. V was pared by 1 base and J by 4 bases, with 11 bases between. CDR3 residues: CASSLSSGSTGELFF. DNA for the CDR3: TGTGCCAGCAGCTTGAGTTCAGGGTCCACCGGGGAGCTGTTTTTT. Drawing the rest from reference TRBV5-4 and TRBJ2-2, the complete variable domain is ETGVTQSPTHLIKTRGQQVTLRCSSQSGHNTVSWYQQALGQGPQFIFQYYREEENGRGNFPPRFSGLQFPNYSSELNVNALELDDSALYLCASSLSSGSTGELFFGEGSRLTVL.

The gene calls are TRBV11-3 and TRBJ1-3; 7 bases are a match to TRBD1. J lost 0 bases, V lost 1 base, and 3 bases had no gene match. Germline V lookup: CDR1 SGHNT, CDR2 YENEEA. CDR3 length: 16 amino acids. As DNA, the CDR3 is TGTGCCAGCAGCTTAGGCGGGACAGACTCTGGAAACACCATATATTTT. This codes for CASSLGGTDSGNTIYF.

This rearrangement joins TRBV7-9 to TRBJ2-1, with 12 bases matching TRBD2. The germline V gene encodes CDR1 SEHNR and CDR2 FQNEAQ (reference sequence). There are 14 residues in the CDR3. The J segment lost 11 bases and the V segment lost 4 bases, leaving 6 bases of the junction unmatched. The chain's CDR3 is CASSSRTSGDKQFF. The CDR3 DNA is TGTGCCAGCAGCTCTAGGACTAGCGGGGATAAGCAGTTCTTC.

This clone has a single count. The chain couples TRBV7-9 to TRBJ2-2; no clear D. Germline values: CDR1 SEHNR, CDR2 FQNEAQ (reference sequence). The CDR3 is made up of 16 amino acids. The V end was cut by 4 bases, the J end by 0 bases, with 12 bases between. CDR3 residues: CASSSQENPNTGELFF. The CDR3, as DNA: TGTGCCAGCAGCTCCCAAGAGAACCCGAACACCGGGGAGCTGTTTTTT.

This sequence joins TRBV6-1 and TRBJ1-2; tentative D call: TRBD1 (6 bases). V lost 2 bases and J 4 bases, leaving 14 bases between the germline ends. Germline V lookup: CDR1 MNHNS, CDR2 SASEGT. This CDR3 is 15 amino acids long. The CDR3 nucleotides are TGTGCCAGCAGTGAACCTTCGACAGGATCCTATGGCTACACCTTC. This codes for CASSEPSTGSYGYTF.

This rearrangement joins TRBV19 to TRBJ1-1; D possibly corresponds to TRBD1 (5 bases). V lost 6 bases to trimming and J lost 7 bases, with 18 bases between them. The CDR3 sequence is 14 residues long. Germline CDR1 is LNHDA and CDR2 is SQIVND (reference sequence). This chain's CDR3 is CASSLYRQSLEAFF. DNA of the CDR3: TGTGCCAGTAGCCTTTATCGACAGAGCCTTGAAGCTTTCTTT.

V usage is TRBV5-1 and J usage is TRBJ1-1; D is unclear. Germline V CDR1 and CDR2: SGHRS, YFSETQ. The CDR3 runs to 12 residues. V lost 4 bases and J lost 5, with 9 bases in between. The chain's CDR3 is CASSPPGTEAFF. In DNA form, the CDR3 reads TGCGCCAGCAGCCCCCCGGGAACTGAAGCTTTCTTT. The full variable domain, in which reference TRBV5-1 and TRBJ1-1 provide the parts outside the CDR3, is KAGVTQTPRYLIKTRGQQVTLSCSPISGHRSVSWYQQTPGQGLQFLFEYFSETQRNKGNFPGRFSGRQFSNSRSEMNVSTLELGDSALYLCASSPPGTEAFFGQGTRLTVV.

The chain employs TRBV5-4 and TRBJ2-3; 7 bases line up with TRBD1. CDR3 length: 16 amino acids. Germline V gene lookup returns CDR1 SGHNT and CDR2 YYREEE (reference sequence). V lost 5 bases to trimming and J lost 0 bases; unmatched junction nucleotides: 9. The CDR3 sequence is CASRKKTGPSTDTQYF. The DNA of the CDR3 is TGTGCCAGCAGGAAAAAGACAGGGCCAAGCACAGATACGCAGTATTTT.

The chain has TRBV5-5 and TRBJ2-3; tentatively, D is TRBD1 (5 bases). Germline V gives CDR1 SGHKS, CDR2 YYEKEE (reference sequence). This CDR3 has 15 amino acids. V was trimmed by 3 bases and J by 0 bases, leaving 11 bases between them. The CDR3 loop is CASSWGGESTDTQYF. CDR3 nucleotides: TGTGCCAGCAGCTGGGGCGGAGAAAGCACAGATACGCAGTATTTT.

The chain has TRBV10-3 and TRBJ1-2; unclear D gene. CDR1 ENHRY and CDR2 SYGVKD come from the germline V gene. The V gene lost 7 bases and the J gene lost 7 bases, with 13 bases spanning the gap. The CDR3 consists of 12 residues. The CDR3 bases are TGTGCCATCAAAAGGGAGGCGGGTGGCTACACCTTC. It encodes CAIKREAGGYTF.